This T cell receptor (beta chain) was identified during a study of blood T cells in healthy people across ages. Study-wide results and limits: More naive CD4+ cells and higher diversity marked long-lived donors relative to aged donors.

A sample-barcoded 5' primer and a J-beta primer mix were used in a second PCR of about 7 to 12 cycles. TCRdb independently ran MiXCR on the 5' RACE reads; one entry per CDR3 protein. The repertoire holds 450,000 to 600,000 distinct CDR3 sequences, with about 28% as singletons. With respect to this clonotype: The antigen is unknown.

The CDR3 spans 15 residues. From germline, CDR1 is SGHAT and CDR2 FQNNGV. The V gene end was trimmed by 1 base and the J gene end by 0 bases; junction bases not matched to a gene: 2. These data were also filed under a second study, of T cells of mothers and their children.

J is TRBJ1-1 and V is TRBV11-2, with 7 bases matching TRBD1. The source material was blood. This sequence originates from a boy between 2 and 15 years old in good health. CDR3 nucleotide sequence: TGTGCCAGCAGCTTAGGGGACAGTATGAACACTGAAGCTTTCTTT. Protein sequence: CASSLGDSMNTEAFF.